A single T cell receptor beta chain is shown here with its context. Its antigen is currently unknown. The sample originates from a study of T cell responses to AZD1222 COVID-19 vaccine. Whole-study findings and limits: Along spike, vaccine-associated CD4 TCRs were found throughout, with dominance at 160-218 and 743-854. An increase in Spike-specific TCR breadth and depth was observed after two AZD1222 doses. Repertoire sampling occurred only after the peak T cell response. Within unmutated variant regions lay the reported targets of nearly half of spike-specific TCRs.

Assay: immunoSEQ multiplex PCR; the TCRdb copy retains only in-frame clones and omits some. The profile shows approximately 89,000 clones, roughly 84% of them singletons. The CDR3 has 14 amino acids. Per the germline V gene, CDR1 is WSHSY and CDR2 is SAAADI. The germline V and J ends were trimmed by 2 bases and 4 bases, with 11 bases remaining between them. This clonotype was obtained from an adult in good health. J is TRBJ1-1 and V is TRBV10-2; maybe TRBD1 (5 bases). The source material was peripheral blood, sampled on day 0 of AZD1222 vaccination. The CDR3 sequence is CASSEAGRSTEAFF. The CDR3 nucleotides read TGCGCCAGCAGTGAGGCAGGGAGGAGCACTGAAGCTTTCTTT.